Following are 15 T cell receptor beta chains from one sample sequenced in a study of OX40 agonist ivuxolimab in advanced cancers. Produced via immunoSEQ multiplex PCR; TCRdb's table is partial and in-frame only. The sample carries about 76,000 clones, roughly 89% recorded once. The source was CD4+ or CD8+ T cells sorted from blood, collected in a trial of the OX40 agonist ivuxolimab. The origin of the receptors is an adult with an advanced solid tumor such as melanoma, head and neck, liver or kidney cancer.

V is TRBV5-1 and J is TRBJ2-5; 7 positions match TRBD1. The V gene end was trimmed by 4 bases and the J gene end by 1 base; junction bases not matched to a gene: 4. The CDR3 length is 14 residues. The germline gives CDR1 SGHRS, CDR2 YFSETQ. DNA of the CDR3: TGCGCCAGCAGCCCCCGGACAGGCCAAGAGACCCAGTACTTC. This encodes CASSPRTGQETQYF.

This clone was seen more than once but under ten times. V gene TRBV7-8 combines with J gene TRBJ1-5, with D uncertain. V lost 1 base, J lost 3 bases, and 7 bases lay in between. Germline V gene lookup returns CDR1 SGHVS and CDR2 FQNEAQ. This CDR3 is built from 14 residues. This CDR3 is CASSLVTDNQPQHF. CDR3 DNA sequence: TGTGCCAGCAGCTTAGTTACGGACAATCAGCCCCAGCATTTT.

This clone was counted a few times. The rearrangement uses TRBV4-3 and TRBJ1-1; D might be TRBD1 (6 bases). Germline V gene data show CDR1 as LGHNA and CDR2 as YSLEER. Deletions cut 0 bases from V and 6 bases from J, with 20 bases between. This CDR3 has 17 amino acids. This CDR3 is CASSQDGLDSLVPEAFF. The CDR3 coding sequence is TGCGCCAGCAGCCAAGATGGGCTGGACAGCTTGGTTCCTGAAGCTTTCTTT.

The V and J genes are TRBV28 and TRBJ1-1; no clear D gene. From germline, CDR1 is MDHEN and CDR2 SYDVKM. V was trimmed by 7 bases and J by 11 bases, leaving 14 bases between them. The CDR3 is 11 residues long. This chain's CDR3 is CASTTEGSAFF. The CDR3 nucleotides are TGTGCCAGCACTACCGAGGGATCGGCTTTCTTT. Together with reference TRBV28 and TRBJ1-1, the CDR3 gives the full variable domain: DVKVTQSSRYLVKRTGEKVFLECVQDMDHENMFWYRQDPGLGLRLIYFSYDVKMKEKGDIPEGYSVSREKKERFSLILESASTNQTSMYLCASTTEGSAFFGQGTRLTVV.

The DNA for the CDR3 is TGTGCCAGCAGAGATAGGACTAGCGGGAGCCCTTACGAGCAGTACTTC. Its translation is CASRDRTSGSPYEQYF. This chain uses TRBV5-8 with TRBJ2-7, with TRBD2 identical over 13 bases. The junction had 9 bases not matched to a gene; V was cut back by 5 bases and J by 4 bases. Germline V gene lookup returns CDR1 SGHTS and CDR2 YDEGEE. The CDR3 loop spans 16 amino acids.

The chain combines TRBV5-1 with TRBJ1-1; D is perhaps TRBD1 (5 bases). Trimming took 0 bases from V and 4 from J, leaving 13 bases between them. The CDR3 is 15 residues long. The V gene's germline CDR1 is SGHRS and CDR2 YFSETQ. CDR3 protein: CASSLGGRDGTEAFF. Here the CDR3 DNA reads TGCGCCAGCAGCTTGGGAGGGCGGGACGGCACTGAAGCTTTCTTT.

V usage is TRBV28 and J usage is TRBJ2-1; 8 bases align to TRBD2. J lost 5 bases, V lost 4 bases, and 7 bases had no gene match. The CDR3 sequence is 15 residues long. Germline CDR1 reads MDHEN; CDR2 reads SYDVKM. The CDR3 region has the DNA TGTGCCAGCAGTTCACCGGGACTAGGAGACAATGAGCAGTTCTTC. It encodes CASSSPGLGDNEQFF.

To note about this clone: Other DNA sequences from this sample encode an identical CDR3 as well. The DNA for the CDR3 is TGTGCCAGCCTGGGGTTGGCCAAAAACATTCAGTACTTC. Translation gives CASLGLAKNIQYF. This rearrangement joins TRBV2 to TRBJ2-4; D not resolved. Germline V gene data show CDR1 as SNHLY and CDR2 as FYNNEI. V lost 8 bases and J 1 base, leaving 9 bases between the germline ends. The CDR3 totals 13 residues.

CDR3 DNA: TGCGCCAGCAGCCGAGAGGGGGGCGAGCAGTACTTC. Translation gives CASSREGGEQYF. The rearrangement links TRBV4-3 to TRBJ2-7; D may be TRBD1 or TRBD2 (6 bases each). The CDR3 extends over 12 amino acids. Trimming cost V 4 bases and J 6 bases, with 10 bases left between them. Germline CDR1 reads LGHNA; CDR2 reads YSLEER.

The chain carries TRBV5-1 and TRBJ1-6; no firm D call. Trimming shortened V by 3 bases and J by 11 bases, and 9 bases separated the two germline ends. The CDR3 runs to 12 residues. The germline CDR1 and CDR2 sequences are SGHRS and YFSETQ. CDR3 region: CASSYDAPPLHF. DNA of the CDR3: TGCGCCAGCAGCTACGATGCCCCACCCCTCCACTTT.

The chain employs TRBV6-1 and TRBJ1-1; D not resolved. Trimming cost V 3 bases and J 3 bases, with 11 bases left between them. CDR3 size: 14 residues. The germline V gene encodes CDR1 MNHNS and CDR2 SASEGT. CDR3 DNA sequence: TGTGCCAGCAGTGATCCCCGGGAAGACACTGAAGCTTTCTTT. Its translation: CASSDPREDTEAFF.

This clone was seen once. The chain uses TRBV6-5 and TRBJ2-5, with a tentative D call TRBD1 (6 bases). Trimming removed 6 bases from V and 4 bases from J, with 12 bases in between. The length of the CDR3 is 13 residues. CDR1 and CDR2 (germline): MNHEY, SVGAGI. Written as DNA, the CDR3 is TGTGCCAGCAGACCCACAGGGAGAGAGACCCAGTACTTC. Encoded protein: CASRPTGRETQYF.

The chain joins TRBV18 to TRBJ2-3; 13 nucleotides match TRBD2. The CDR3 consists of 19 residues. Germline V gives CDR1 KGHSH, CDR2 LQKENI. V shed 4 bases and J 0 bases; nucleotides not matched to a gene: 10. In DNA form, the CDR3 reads TGTGCCAGCTCACTACTACCGGGGACTAGCGGGGATAGCACAGATACGCAGTATTTT. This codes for CASSLLPGTSGDSTDTQYF.

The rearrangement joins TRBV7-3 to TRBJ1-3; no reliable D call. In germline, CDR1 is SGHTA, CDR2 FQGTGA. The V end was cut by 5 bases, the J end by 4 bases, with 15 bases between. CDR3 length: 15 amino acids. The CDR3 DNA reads TGTGCCAGCAGCCCCGGTGGGGTGCGCGGAAACACCATATATTTT. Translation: CASSPGGVRGNTIYF.

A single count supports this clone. The CDR3 loop is CASSQVGTGGIYEQYV. The CDR3 DNA is TGTGCCAGCAGCCAGGTTGGGACAGGGGGCATCTACGAGCAGTACGTC. This sequence joins TRBV14 and TRBJ2-7; 12 bases fit TRBD1. Germline assignment: CDR1 SGHDN and CDR2 FVKESK. The CDR3 spans 16 residues. J lost 3 bases, V lost 3 bases, and 6 bases had no gene match.